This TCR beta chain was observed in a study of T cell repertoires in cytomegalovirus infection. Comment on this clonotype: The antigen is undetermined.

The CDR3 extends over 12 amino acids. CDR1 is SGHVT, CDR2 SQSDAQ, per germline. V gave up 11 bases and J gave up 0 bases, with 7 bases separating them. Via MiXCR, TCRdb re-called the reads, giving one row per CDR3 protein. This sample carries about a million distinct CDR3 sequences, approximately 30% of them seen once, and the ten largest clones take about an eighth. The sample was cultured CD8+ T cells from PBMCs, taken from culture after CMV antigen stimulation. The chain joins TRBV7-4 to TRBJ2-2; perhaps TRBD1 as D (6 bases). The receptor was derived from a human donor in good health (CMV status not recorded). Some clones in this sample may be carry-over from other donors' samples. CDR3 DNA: TGTGCCCGACAGGCGAACACCGGGGAGCTGTTTTTT. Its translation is CARQANTGELFF.